This T cell receptor beta chain was identified in a study of blood T cell repertoires in COVID-19. Study overall: From T cells, B-cell-depleted T cells, or PBMCs came the material, which was cDNA or gDNA.

Profiled with immunoSEQ multiplex PCR; TCRdb holds only in-frame clones, not every one. The data show tens of thousands of clones, with about 82% seen just once and about an eighth held by the top ten. The CDR3 loop spans 14 amino acids. Per the germline V gene, CDR1 is KGHSY and CDR2 is FQNENV. V gave up 8 bases and J gave up 9 bases; unmatched junction bases: 6. Specimen: peripheral blood. This chain connects TRBV16 to TRBJ1-6; 11 bases map to TRBD1. This sequence was found in a man between 65 and 85 years old with active COVID-19. The CDR3 sequence: CASATGQGGSPLHF. The CDR3 bases are TGTGCCAGCGCTACGGGACAGGGGGGTTCACCCCTCCACTTT.